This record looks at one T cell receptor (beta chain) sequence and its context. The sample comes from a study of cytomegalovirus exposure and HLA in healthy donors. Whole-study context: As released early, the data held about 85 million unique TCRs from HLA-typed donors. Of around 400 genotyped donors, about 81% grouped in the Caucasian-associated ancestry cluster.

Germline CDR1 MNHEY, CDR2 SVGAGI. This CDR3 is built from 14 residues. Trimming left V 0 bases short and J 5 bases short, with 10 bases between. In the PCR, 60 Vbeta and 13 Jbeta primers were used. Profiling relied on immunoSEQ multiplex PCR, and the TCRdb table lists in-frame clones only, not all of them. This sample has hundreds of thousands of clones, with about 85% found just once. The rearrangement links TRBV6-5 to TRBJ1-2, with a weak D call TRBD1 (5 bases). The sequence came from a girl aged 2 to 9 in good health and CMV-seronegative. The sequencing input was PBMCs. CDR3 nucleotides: TGTGCCAGCAGTTACTCCCGGGGGTGGTATGGCTACACCTTC. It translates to CASSYSRGWYGYTF.